The rows below give T cell receptor beta chains drawn from one sample of a study of human thymus T cells. TCRdb's copy holds only in-frame clones and misses some; the assay was immunoSEQ multiplex PCR. Of roughly 130,000 clones in the sample, just under 95% were seen once. Sample: thymus tissue. Receptors originate from a boy in the first two years of life with a congenital heart defect but otherwise immunologically healthy. Each CDR3 is given with its conserved first and last residue. The D gene is left open where the match is weak. Size is stated for part of the rows, as once, few or many counts, or as a class when the clone is expanded.

d_gene	v_gene	abundance	j_gene	CDR3nt	CDR3aa
.	TRBV2	.	TRBJ1-1	TGTGCCAGCAGCAAGGGGTCATCTGAGAACACTGAAGCTTTCTTT	CASSKGSSENTEAFF
TRBD2	TRBV5-1	.	TRBJ2-5	TGCGCCAGCAGCCCCGGGGGAGCGGGGGCCCAAGAGACCCAGTACTTC	CASSPGGAGAQETQYF
.	TRBV4-1	.	TRBJ2-5	TGCGCCAGCAGCTCTCCTACCGGACCCACGGCCCAGTACTTC	CASSSPTGPTAQYF
.	TRBV28	.	TRBJ1-1	TGTGCCAGCAGTTTCCAGTCGGAGAACACTGAAGCTTTCTTT	CASSFQSENTEAFF
TRBD1	TRBV7-2	.	TRBJ2-1	TGTGCCAGCAGCTTAACAGGGGGCGACTACAATGAGCAGTTCTTC	CASSLTGGDYNEQFF
TRBD2	TRBV2	once	TRBJ2-5	TGTGCCAGCAGCTCCCGGGACTACCGCCTAGAGACCCAGTACTTC	CASSSRDYRLETQYF
.	TRBV12-5	.	TRBJ1-5	TGTGCTAGTGCTAACACCCGGGTGTTTATCAATCAGCCCCAGCATTTT	CASANTRVFINQPQHF
TRBD1	TRBV27	.	TRBJ1-2	TGTGCCAGCAGCCCTAGGGGGCCAAGTCCTAACTATGGCTACACCTTC	CASSPRGPSPNYGYTF
.	TRBV28	.	TRBJ2-3	TGTGCCAGCAGTTTACCCTCCCTACCCGCCGGGAGCACAGATACGCAGTATTTT	CASSLPSLPAGSTDTQYF
.	TRBV29-1	.	TRBJ1-1	TGCAGCGTTCGCATCAGGGGCAGGGGAACTGAAGCTTTCTTT	CSVRIRGRGTEAFF
.	TRBV7-2	.	TRBJ2-7	TGTGCCAGCAGCCCGCGTAAGGCGGTGGGGGAGCAGTACTTC	CASSPRKAVGEQYF
.	TRBV5-6	.	TRBJ2-7	TGTGCCAGCAGCTTGGAGCAGGGCTACGAGCAGTACTTC	CASSLEQGYEQYF
.	TRBV6-5	few	TRBJ1-1	TGTGCCTCCGGGGGGGCGGGAGACACTGAAGCTTTCTTT	CASGGAGDTEAFF
.	TRBV20-1	.	TRBJ2-7	TGCAGTGCTAGCCCTGGTCACGAGCAGTACTTC	CSASPGHEQYF
TRBD1	TRBV27	.	TRBJ2-7	TGTGCCAGCAGACCGCGACAGGGTTCAACAAGCGAGCAGTACTTC	CASRPRQGSTSEQYF
TRBD2	TRBV6-7	.	TRBJ2-5	TGTGCCAGCAGTTATCAAGCGGGGAGGTACCAAGAGACCCAGTACTTC	CASSYQAGRYQETQYF
.	TRBV4-1	.	TRBJ2-5	TGCGCCAGCAGCCAAGCGGTGGCAGGTGGGGGACAAGAGACCCAGTACTTC	CASSQAVAGGGQETQYF
.	TRBV5-1	.	TRBJ2-3	TGCGCCAGCAGCCTTGGTTTTAGGGGCCGCCCCACAGATACGCAGTATTTT	CASSLGFRGRPTDTQYF
TRBD1	TRBV7-2	.	TRBJ1-6	TGTGCCAGCAGCTTAGATCCAGGGGGCGTCGGTAATTCACCCCTCCACTTT	CASSLDPGGVGNSPLHF
.	TRBV21-1	.	TRBJ2-1	TGTGCCAGCAGCATCATCCGACGGTCTTCCGGTGAGCAGTTCTTC	CASSIIRRSSGEQFF
TRBD1	TRBV9	.	TRBJ2-5	TGTGCCAGCAGCCCCCGGGACAGGGGGCGGGAGACCCAGTACTTC	CASSPRDRGRETQYF
.	TRBV28	.	TRBJ1-3	TGTGCCAGCACCAGGGGAGGAAACACCATATATTTT	CASTRGGNTIYF
TRBD1	TRBV2	.	TRBJ1-3	TGTGCCAGCCTACAGGGGCTAGGAAACACCATATATTTT	CASLQGLGNTIYF
.	TRBV5-4	.	TRBJ1-1	TGTGCCAGCAGCCATCATTGGAACACTGAAGCTTTCTTT	CASSHHWNTEAFF
.	TRBV11-1	.	TRBJ1-4	TGTGCCAGCAGCTTAAGACGGTCGTCTAATGAAAAACTGTTTTTT	CASSLRRSSNEKLFF
.	TRBV4-1	.	TRBJ2-3	TGCGCCAGCAGCGGTTGGGGGGATCAAACAGATACGCAGTATTTT	CASSGWGDQTDTQYF
TRBD1	TRBV4-3	.	TRBJ2-6	TGCGCCAGCAGCCAGGACGGACAGGGGGGGGCTGGGGCCAACGTCCTGACTTTC	CASSQDGQGGAGANVLTF